This record concerns one T cell receptor (beta chain) sequence. The antigen is unknown. These data originate in a study of cytomegalovirus exposure and HLA in healthy donors. General study results and limits: Cytomegalovirus-associated status was assigned to some 160 TCR beta chains. Association of a missense DCLRE1C variant with TCR beta V- and J-gene trimming was reported in a later analysis.

CDR1 and CDR2 from the germline V gene are SGHNT and YYREEE (reference sequence). The V gene lost 10 bases and the J gene lost 0 bases, with 5 bases spanning the gap. This CDR3 spans 12 amino acids. Primers for the PCR totalled 60 Vbeta and 13 Jbeta. Profiled with immunoSEQ multiplex PCR; TCRdb holds only in-frame clones, not every one. Of about 76,000 clones in the sample, about 66% are singletons; the top ten hold roughly 5.2%. This rearrangement joins TRBV5-4 to TRBJ2-6, with no clear D. The sequenced sample was PBMCs. The clonotype originates from a man between 60 and 70 years old in good health and CMV-seropositive. The CDR3 DNA reads as TGTGCCCTCCGCTCTGGGGCCAACGTCCTGACTTTC. This gives the protein CALRSGANVLTF.